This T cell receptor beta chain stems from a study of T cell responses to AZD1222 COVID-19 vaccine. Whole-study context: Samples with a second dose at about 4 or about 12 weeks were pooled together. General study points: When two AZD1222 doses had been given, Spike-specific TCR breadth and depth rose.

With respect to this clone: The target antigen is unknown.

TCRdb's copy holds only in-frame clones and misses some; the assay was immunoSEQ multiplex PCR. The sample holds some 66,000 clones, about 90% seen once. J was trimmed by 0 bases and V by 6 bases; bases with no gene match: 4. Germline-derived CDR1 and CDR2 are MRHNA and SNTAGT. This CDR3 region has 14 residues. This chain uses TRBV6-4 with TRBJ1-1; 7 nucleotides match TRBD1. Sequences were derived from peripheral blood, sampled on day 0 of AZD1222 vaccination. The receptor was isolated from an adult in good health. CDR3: CASSLQGLNTEAFF. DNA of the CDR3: TGTGCCAGCAGCCTACAGGGGTTGAACACTGAAGCTTTCTTT.